These 26 T cell receptor beta chains were sequenced from one sample in a study of T cell responses to AZD1222 COVID-19 vaccine. Sequencing was performed with immunoSEQ multiplex PCR; in TCRdb, only in-frame clones are kept and a portion is missing. The data contain some 120,000 clones, about 90% of them singletons. The sample was peripheral blood, taken on day 0 of AZD1222 vaccination. The receptors originated from an adult in good health.

This clone was counted a single time. The chain joins TRBV5-4 to TRBJ2-5, with 7 bases matching TRBD1. The CDR3 runs 13 residues. Germline CDR1 reads SGHNT; CDR2 reads YYREEE (reference sequence). V lost 4 bases to trimming and J lost 5 bases; unmatched junction nucleotides: 5. The CDR3 here is CASSPTGVETQYF. CDR3 bases: TGTGCCAGCAGCCCAACAGGGGTTGAGACCCAGTACTTC.

The rearrangement links TRBV6-2 or TRBV6-3 to TRBJ2-7, with 8 positions matching TRBD1. CDR1 and CDR2 (germline): MNHEY, SVGEGT. This CDR3 contains 14 residues. Unmatched junction bases numbered 7, after V lost 4 bases and J lost 5 bases. The CDR3 DNA sequence: TGTGCCAGCAGTTCCCAGGGGGCGCTCAACGAGCAGTACTTC. The encoded protein is CASSSQGALNEQYF.

The rearrangement joins TRBV12-3 or TRBV12-4 to TRBJ1-2; D gene uncertain. Trimming took off 7 bases at V and 4 bases at J, with 13 bases between the two ends. The CDR3 totals 13 residues. Here the CDR3 DNA reads TGTGCCAGCACGATAGGAGAGGGCTATGGCTACACCTTC. This codes for CASTIGEGYGYTF.

The chain is built from TRBV19 and TRBJ1-6; TRBD1 matches 9 bases. CDR1 and CDR2 (germline): LNHDA, SQIVND (reference sequence). J gave up 4 bases and V 5 bases, and 6 bases lay outside the gene matches. The CDR3 runs to 16 residues. CDR3 sequence reads: CASSPTGTGYNSPLHF. CDR3 DNA sequence: TGTGCCAGTAGTCCCACCGGGACAGGGTATAATTCACCCCTCCACTTT. Supplemented by reference TRBV19 and TRBJ1-6, the full variable domain reads DGGITQSPKYLFRKEGQNVTLSCEQNLNHDAMYWYRQDPGQGLRLIYYSQIVNDFQKGDIAEGYSVSREKKESFPLTVTSAQKNPTAFYLCASSPTGTGYNSPLHFGNGTRLTVT.

This clone came up a few times. The chain joins TRBV5-4 to TRBJ2-7; D is perhaps TRBD1 (6 bases). The ends were cut back, 3 bases at V and 3 bases at J, with 10 bases in the middle. There are 13 residues in the CDR3. Germline V gene sequence: CDR1 SGHNT, CDR2 YYREEE (reference sequence). The CDR3 region has the DNA TGTGCCAGCAGCTCCGGGACAAGCTACGAGCAGTACTTC. As protein: CASSSGTSYEQYF. Drawing the rest from reference TRBV5-4 and TRBJ2-7, the complete variable domain is ETGVTQSPTHLIKTRGQQVTLRCSSQSGHNTVSWYQQALGQGPQFIFQYYREEENGRGNFPPRFSGLQFPNYSSELNVNALELDDSALYLCASSSGTSYEQYFGPGTRLTVT.

The V and J genes are TRBV28 and TRBJ2-5, with D hard to call. The germline V gene has CDR1 MDHEN and CDR2 SYDVKM. Trimming stripped 2 bases from V and 7 bases from J, with 14 bases between. This CDR3 has 14 residues. CDR3 sequence: CASSLRLKSGTQYF. The CDR3 DNA reads TGTGCCAGCAGTTTACGACTGAAATCCGGGACCCAGTACTTC.

The chain's CDR3 is CASSTRDGTSTDTQYF. The CDR3, as DNA: TGTGCCAGCAGTACCAGGGACGGAACTAGCACAGATACGCAGTATTTT. V usage is TRBV27 and J usage is TRBJ2-3; D is tentatively TRBD1 or TRBD2 (5 bases each). Germline V CDR1 and CDR2: MNHEY, SMNVEV (reference sequence). The V and J ends lost 5 bases and 0 bases respectively, with 15 bases between them. CDR3 length: 16 residues.

The chain combines TRBV7-2 with TRBJ2-3, with 10 positions matching TRBD2. CDR3 length equals 16 residues. V was clipped by 4 bases and J by 0 bases; unmatched bases: 4. Looked up from germline, CDR1 is SGHTA and CDR2 is FQGNSA. The CDR3 sequence is CASSSGLAASTDTQYF. The CDR3, as DNA: TGTGCCAGCAGCTCTGGACTAGCGGCTAGCACAGATACGCAGTATTTT.

The chain has TRBV24-1 and TRBJ2-7, with 10 nucleotides matching TRBD1. Looked up from germline, CDR1 is KGHDR and CDR2 is SFDVKD. The trim removed 3 bases at V and 5 bases at J, leaving 6 bases unmatched. This CDR3 contains 15 residues. The CDR3 nucleotides are TGTGCCACCAGTGATACCCGACAGGGGGCGGACGAGCAGTACTTC. Translation gives CATSDTRQGADEQYF.

The chain carries TRBV2 and TRBJ1-2, with D uncertain. The ends were cut back, 0 bases at V and 7 bases at J, with 9 bases in the middle. The CDR3 contains 13 residues. CDR1 and CDR2 from the germline V gene are SNHLY and FYNNEI. CDR3 residues: CASSEAPGSGYTF. For the CDR3, the DNA is TGTGCCAGCAGTGAAGCTCCGGGCAGTGGCTACACCTTC.

A single count supports this clone. The CDR3 region is CASSPGGGEAFF. DNA for the CDR3: TGTGCCAGCAGCCCGGGTGGGGGTGAAGCTTTCTTT. The chain joins TRBV4-2 to TRBJ1-1, with D maybe TRBD1 (5 bases). V shed 4 bases and J shed 7 bases, with 10 bases lying between them. Per the germline V gene, CDR1 is LGHNA and CDR2 is YNFKEQ. This CDR3 region has 12 residues.

This clone occurred once. This sequence joins TRBV7-3 and TRBJ1-3; D unresolved. The CDR3 has 13 residues. Germline-derived CDR1 and CDR2 are SGHTA and FQGTGA. V was shortened by 8 bases and J by 3 bases, with 11 bases between the two germline ends. The CDR3 here is CASGPGFGNTIYF. CDR3 coding DNA: TGTGCCAGCGGCCCGGGATTTGGAAACACCATATATTTT.

Only a few counts were recorded for this clone. This chain connects TRBV9 to TRBJ1-1, with 7 bases lining up with TRBD1. Germline V gene lookup returns CDR1 SGDLS and CDR2 YYNGEE. The CDR3 runs to 13 residues. After removal of 3 bases from V and 7 bases from J, the junction contained 6 bases not matched to a gene. The CDR3 DNA follows: TGTGCCAGCAGCGCTACAGGGGCGGGTGAAGCTTTCTTT. Encoded protein: CASSATGAGEAFF.

The V gene is TRBV9, the J gene TRBJ2-3; TRBD2 aligns across 14 bases. The CDR3 extends over 16 amino acids. CDR1 and CDR2 from the germline V gene are SGDLS and YYNGEE. The junction had 1 base not matched to a gene; V was cut back by 0 bases and J by 4 bases. The CDR3 DNA reads as TGTGCCAGCAGCGTAGGACTAGCGGGAGGGGCAGATACGCAGTATTTT. Its protein product is CASSVGLAGGADTQYF.

This sequence joins TRBV27 and TRBJ2-1, with TRBD1 matching 7 bases. Losses at the gene ends were 7 bases for V and 5 bases for J; bases not matched to a gene: 11. This CDR3 is built from 15 residues. Germline-derived CDR1 and CDR2 are MNHEY and SMNVEV (reference sequence). CDR3 sequence: CASTLHGTVDNEQFF. The CDR3, as DNA: TGTGCCAGCACCCTCCACGGGACAGTCGACAATGAGCAGTTCTTC.

The chain is built from TRBV10-3 and TRBJ2-7, with TRBD1 matching over 11 bases. Germline V gives CDR1 ENHRY, CDR2 SYGVKD. V dropped 7 bases and J dropped 0; count of bases not matched to a gene: 2. The CDR3 consists of 14 residues. CDR3 sequence (DNA): TGTGCCATCACGGGGACAGGGGGCTCCTACGAGCAGTACTTC. This gives the protein CAITGTGGSYEQYF.

The V call is TRBV28, the J call TRBJ2-5, with TRBD1 matching 7 bases. Germline assignment: CDR1 MDHEN and CDR2 SYDVKM. The ends lost 7 bases at V and 9 bases at J; junction bases unmatched: 11. CDR3 length: 13 amino acids. The CDR3 coding sequence is TGTGCCAGCACCTCGACAGGGCCGTCAGCCCAGTACTTC. This gives the protein CASTSTGPSAQYF.

In this sample, this clone turned up once. This chain links TRBV19 with TRBJ2-7; TRBD1 matches 12 bases. V trimming: 4 bases; J trimming: 3 bases; junction bases outside the gene matches: 4. In germline, CDR1 is LNHDA, CDR2 SQIVND (reference sequence). The CDR3 covers 15 residues. CDR3 DNA: TGTGCCAGTAGTAGCGGGACAGGGGGCAACTACGAGCAGTACTTC. It encodes CASSSGTGGNYEQYF.

The chain has TRBV5-6 and TRBJ1-2; 8 positions match TRBD1. The CDR3 length is 15 residues. V lost 1 base, J lost 4 bases, and 6 bases stayed unmatched. CDR1 is SGHDT, CDR2 YYEEEE, per germline. CDR3 bases: TGTGCCAGCAGCTTGTTGGGACAGGCCCTCTATGGCTACACCTTC. The encoded protein is CASSLLGQALYGYTF.

The CDR3 protein is CASSLVGGRFSEAFF. The CDR3 nucleotides read TGTGCCAGCAGCTTGGTTGGGGGGCGTTTCAGTGAAGCTTTCTTT. The gene calls are TRBV5-5 and TRBJ1-1; D possibly corresponds to TRBD1 (6 bases). Germline CDR1 is SGHKS and CDR2 is YYEKEE (reference sequence). Trimming stripped 0 bases from V and 7 bases from J, with 16 bases between. The CDR3 is 15 residues long.

The chain is built from TRBV5-6 and TRBJ1-5; possible D gene TRBD1, 6 bases. This CDR3 is 13 amino acids long. CDR1 is SGHDT, CDR2 YYEEEE, per germline. V gave up 5 bases and J gave up 3 bases, with 9 bases separating them. The DNA of the CDR3 is TGTGCCAGCAGGGACAGCCTCAATCAGCCCCAGCATTTT. Its protein is CASRDSLNQPQHF. Combining the CDR3 with reference TRBV5-6 and TRBJ1-5 gives the whole variable domain DAGVTQSPTHLIKTRGQQVTLRCSPKSGHDTVSWYQQALGQGPQFIFQYYEEEERQRGNFPDRFSGHQFPNYSSELNVNALLLGDSALYLCASRDSLNQPQHFGDGTRLSIL.

This clone occurred once. This rearrangement joins TRBV5-1 to TRBJ1-1; no definite D call. Germline CDR1 is SGHRS and CDR2 is YFSETQ. The V gene lost 6 bases and the J gene lost 0 bases, with 12 bases spanning the gap. The CDR3 extends over 14 amino acids. The CDR3 loop is CASNINPVNTEAFF. CDR3 DNA: TGCGCCAGCAACATTAATCCGGTGAACACTGAAGCTTTCTTT.

This clone has only one observation. The V and J genes are TRBV6-5 and TRBJ2-5; D gene uncertain. The germline V gene has CDR1 MNHEY and CDR2 SVGAGI. This CDR3 contains 15 residues. The V and J ends lost 5 bases and 2 bases respectively, with 15 bases between them. CDR3 loop: CASSTGPSVQETQYF. In DNA, the CDR3 is TGTGCCAGCAGTACGGGCCCTTCTGTTCAAGAGACCCAGTACTTC.

This clone was detected only a few times. The chain combines TRBV28 with TRBJ1-6; D is unclear. The CDR3 runs 14 residues. Trimming removed 6 bases at V and 7 bases at J, with 13 bases between. Germline CDR1 and CDR2: MDHEN and SYDVKM. The CDR3 DNA is TGTGCCAGCAGCACCACCAGTTGGAATTCACCCCTCCACTTT. Protein sequence: CASSTTSWNSPLHF.

The CDR3 protein is CASSVGVGLEIYGYTF. CDR3 nucleotides: TGTGCCAGCAGCGTAGGGGTAGGGCTTGAAATCTATGGCTACACCTTC. The chain recombines TRBV9 with TRBJ1-2; D gene unclear. Trimming took 0 bases from V and 4 from J, leaving 16 bases between them. This CDR3 has 16 amino acids. Germline V gene sequence: CDR1 SGDLS, CDR2 YYNGEE.

The V and J genes are TRBV9 and TRBJ2-3; 7 bases are a match to TRBD1. J was trimmed by 4 bases and V by 2 bases; bases with no gene match: 7. CDR1 and CDR2 (germline): SGDLS, YYNGEE. CDR3 length: 15 residues. Here the CDR3 reads CASSVEGATSDTQYF. The CDR3 DNA sequence: TGTGCCAGCAGCGTTGAGGGGGCGACTTCAGATACGCAGTATTTT.